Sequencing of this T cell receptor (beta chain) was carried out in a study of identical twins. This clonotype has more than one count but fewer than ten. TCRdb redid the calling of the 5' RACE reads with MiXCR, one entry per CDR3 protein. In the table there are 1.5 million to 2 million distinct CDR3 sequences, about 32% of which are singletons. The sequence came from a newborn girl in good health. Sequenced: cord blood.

The CDR3 DNA is TGTGCCAGCACCATTAAAGGAGGGGAGAGCAATCAGCCCCAGCATTTT. Translated, it gives CASTIKGGESNQPQHF. The V gene is TRBV28, the J gene TRBJ1-5; D is possibly TRBD1 (5 bases). Germline V lookup: CDR1 MDHEN, CDR2 SYDVKM. V lost 7 bases and J 1 base, leaving 17 bases between the germline ends. CDR3 size: 16 residues.